This T cell receptor beta chain stems from a study of blood T cell repertoires in COVID-19. In the study overall: Sites across the United States, Italy and Spain contributed samples from acute and convalescent COVID-19. T cells, B-cell-depleted T cells, or PBMCs provided the cDNA or gDNA that served as material.

Trimming stripped 2 bases from V and 4 bases from J, with 13 bases between. Germline V gives CDR1 MDHEN, CDR2 SYDVKM. This CDR3 has 15 amino acids. In its sample, this clone was seen once. As processed by the authors: Amplifying reference gene primers gave estimates of nucleated cell counts. Generated by immunoSEQ multiplex PCR, the TCRdb table keeps only in-frame clones and is missing some. V and J calls and clone size follow that table, whereas D and trimming were derived from the DNA. The sample holds more than 300,000 clones, just over 85% seen once. Which cohort a participant joined came from the clinical history participants gave.

Sequences were obtained from PBMCs or T cells enriched from blood (not recorded which). This chain connects TRBV28 to TRBJ2-3; a possible D gene is TRBD2 (7 bases). The receptor was isolated from a man aged 25 to 40 who had recovered from COVID-19. CDR3 region: CASSLGGGAPDTQYF. CDR3 in DNA: TGTGCCAGCAGTTTAGGTGGGGGGGCCCCAGATACGCAGTATTTT. Together with reference TRBV28 and TRBJ2-3, the CDR3 gives the full variable domain: DVKVTQSSRYLVKRTGEKVFLECVQDMDHENMFWYRQDPGLGLRLIYFSYDVKMKEKGDIPEGYSVSREKKERFSLILESASTNQTSMYLCASSLGGGAPDTQYFGPGTRLTVL.